The 15 T cell receptor beta chains below come from one sample, sequenced in a study of T cells after yellow fever vaccination. TCRdb reprocessed the 5' RACE reads with MiXCR, giving one entry per CDR3 protein. The table shows more than 200,000 distinct CDR3 sequences, with more than 3.5% occurring only once. The sequencing here drew on PBMCs, taken 15 days after the yellow fever booster vaccination. The receptor source for this set is a man in his late teens or twenties who received the YFV17D yellow fever vaccine.

This clonotype was counted ten times or more. The J gene is TRBJ1-2, the V gene TRBV7-9; D is possibly TRBD1 (6 bases). The CDR3 length is 16 residues. Germline V CDR1 and CDR2: SEHNR, FQNEAQ (reference sequence). The V end lost 7 bases, the J end lost 5 bases, and 23 bases lay between the germline ends. The CDR3 DNA follows: TGTGCCAGCATTCCCTCCACCTCAGGGGCCCCTTATGGCTACACCTTC. Translating it yields CASIPSTSGAPYGYTF.

This clonotype has ten or more counts. This chain uses TRBV6-5 with TRBJ2-3; TRBD1 is a possible D gene (8 bases). CDR3 size: 15 residues. Germline loops: CDR1 MNHEY, CDR2 SVGAGI. Trimming cost V 6 bases and J 7 bases, with 20 bases left between them. In nucleotides, the CDR3 is TGTGCCAGCAGGCGAACAGGGGGGGGCCTAAATACGCAGTATTTT. Protein sequence: CASRRTGGGLNTQYF.

This clonotype was counted at least ten times. V and J are TRBV20-1 and TRBJ2-3, with 11 bases matching TRBD2. V lost 3 bases and J lost 2; bases outside the gene matches: 7. The CDR3 extends over 16 amino acids. CDR1 and CDR2 (germline): DFQATT, SNEGSKA (reference sequence). CDR3 protein: CSASTLAGGITDTQYF. CDR3 in DNA: TGCAGTGCTAGTACCCTAGCGGGGGGCATCACAGATACGCAGTATTTT.

This clonotype was seen many times. This chain joins TRBV24-1 and TRBJ2-3, with D hard to call. Germline CDR1 KGHDR, CDR2 SFDVKD. V was shortened by 4 bases and J by 8 bases, with 12 bases between the two germline ends. CDR3 length: 13 residues. CDR3 bases: TGTGCCACCAGTGAACGAAGAAGTAGTACGCAGTATTTT. Translation gives CATSERRSSTQYF.

This clonotype appeared many times. The rearrangement uses TRBV10-3 and TRBJ2-7; 8 nucleotides agree with TRBD1. This CDR3 has 15 residues. After removal of 7 bases from V and 3 bases from J, the junction contained 11 bases not matched to a gene. CDR1 ENHRY and CDR2 SYGVKD come from the germline V gene. The CDR3 nucleotides are TGTGCCATCAACCCGACGGGACAGGTTTACTACGAGCAGTACTTC. This sequence encodes CAINPTGQVYYEQYF.

This clonotype has ten or more counts. This chain uses TRBV5-6 with TRBJ1-1, with 7 bases fitting TRBD1. The CDR3 is made up of 12 amino acids. V lost 4 bases, J lost 6 bases, and 3 bases stayed unmatched. The V gene's germline CDR1 is SGHDT and CDR2 YYEEEE. Here the CDR3 reads CASSPGTAEAFF. CDR3 sequence (DNA): TGTGCCAGCAGCCCCGGGACAGCTGAAGCTTTCTTT.

This clonotype was observed many times. The genes are TRBV15 and TRBJ2-3; D is ambiguous. Trimming took 9 bases from V and 0 from J, leaving 16 bases between them. CDR3 size: 15 residues. CDR1 and CDR2 (germline): LNHNV, YYDKDF (reference sequence). DNA for the CDR3: TGTGCCACAACCCAAGGCAGATCTAGCACAGATACGCAGTATTTT. It specifies CATTQGRSSTDTQYF.

This clonotype was recorded many times. The V call is TRBV18, the J call TRBJ1-1; no reliable D call. Germline V CDR1 and CDR2: KGHSH, LQKENI. The V end was cut by 3 bases, the J end by 0 bases, with 8 bases between. The CDR3 is 14 amino acids. The CDR3: CASSPSVLNTEAFF. CDR3 sequence (DNA): TGTGCCAGCTCACCGTCAGTTTTGAACACTGAAGCTTTCTTT.

This clonotype has a count of ten or more. The chain carries TRBV7-2 and TRBJ1-2; the D gene is possibly TRBD1 (5 bases). The germline V and J ends were trimmed by 7 bases and 5 bases, with 14 bases remaining between them. The CDR3 length is 13 residues. Germline V gene data show CDR1 as SGHTA and CDR2 as FQGNSA. The CDR3 loop reads CASKRQNEYGYTF. DNA for the CDR3: TGTGCCAGCAAGAGACAGAATGAATATGGCTACACCTTC.

This clonotype was detected many times. The CDR3 coding sequence is TGCGCCAGCAGATCCCTACAGGGTAGGACTGAAGCTTTCTTT. As protein: CASRSLQGRTEAFF. The chain joins TRBV5-1 to TRBJ1-1; D is perhaps TRBD1 (6 bases). V dropped 5 bases and J dropped 5 bases, with 16 bases sitting between them. The CDR3 totals 14 residues. Germline-derived CDR1 and CDR2 are SGHRS and YFSETQ.

The rearrangement joins TRBV7-3 to TRBJ2-1, with TRBD1 matching 7 bases. CDR3 length: 13 amino acids. J was trimmed by 6 bases and V by 5 bases; bases with no gene match: 4. CDR1 SGHTA and CDR2 FQGTGA come from the germline V gene. The CDR3 reads CASSTSGGNEQFF. Written as DNA, the CDR3 is TGTGCCAGCAGCACCTCAGGGGGCAATGAGCAGTTCTTC. The entire variable domain, with the rest obtained from reference TRBV7-3 and TRBJ2-1, is as follows: GAGVSQTPSNKVTEKGKYVELRCDPISGHTALYWYRQSLGQGPEFLIYFQGTGAADDSGLPNDRFFAVRPEGSVSTLKIQRTERGDSAVYLCASSTSGGNEQFFGPGTRLTVL.

This clonotype was found many times. The rearrangement links TRBV12-3 or TRBV12-4 to TRBJ1-5, with D hard to call. The length of the CDR3 is 12 residues. V lost 5 bases, J lost 3 bases, and 5 bases lay in between. CDR3 residues: CASSLDNQPQHF. The CDR3 DNA is TGTGCCAGCAGTCTCGACAATCAGCCCCAGCATTTT.

This clonotype was found many times. V gene TRBV9 combines with J gene TRBJ2-1; the D gene could be TRBD1 or TRBD2 (5 bases each). Germline CDR1 SGDLS, CDR2 YYNGEE. The CDR3 is made up of 13 amino acids. V was cut by 3 bases and J by 11 bases, with 15 bases left in between. Here the CDR3 reads CASSEGDTGQQFF. The CDR3 DNA reads TGTGCCAGCAGCGAGGGAGATACAGGTCAGCAGTTCTTC.

This clonotype has a count of ten or more. The chain uses TRBV7-2 and TRBJ1-2, with D hard to call. Germline V gene data show CDR1 as SGHTA and CDR2 as FQGNSA. This CDR3 spans 12 amino acids. The germline V and J ends were trimmed by 1 base and 4 bases, with 4 bases remaining between them. The CDR3 sequence: CASSLEIYGYTF. As DNA, the CDR3 is TGTGCCAGCAGCTTAGAGATCTATGGCTACACCTTC.

This clonotype was seen ten or more times. This chain uses TRBV10-3 with TRBJ1-6; D is possibly TRBD1 (6 bases). Trimming shortened V by 6 bases and J by 5 bases, and 14 bases separated the two germline ends. This CDR3 has 15 residues. Germline-derived CDR1 and CDR2 are ENHRY and SYGVKD. Written as DNA, the CDR3 is TGTGCCATCAGCCCAGGGGACCGGGATAATTCACCCCTCCACTTT. Translation gives CAISPGDRDNSPLHF.